These 9 T cell receptor beta chains were all obtained from the same sample, sequenced in a study of shared clonotypes between healthy human individuals. This table comes from immunoSEQ multiplex PCR, and its TCRdb copy is limited to in-frame clones, with some not included. Of about 1.9 million clones in the sample, about 94% were seen once. CD8 cells classed as naive were CD45RO-negative and positively selected for CCR7, excluding terminally differentiated effector memory CD45RA+ cells. The source material was naive CD8+ T cells from PBMCs. The receptors come from a man younger than 35 in good health. Some clones in this sample may be carry-over from other donors' samples.

The chain combines TRBV19 with TRBJ1-2; TRBD1 matches 8 bases. The CDR3 is made up of 15 amino acids. J was trimmed by 2 bases and V by 5 bases; bases with no gene match: 7. Germline CDR1 is LNHDA and CDR2 is SQIVND (reference sequence). The CDR3 protein is CASSFDRGINYGYTF. As DNA, the CDR3 is TGTGCCAGTAGTTTTGACAGGGGCATAAACTATGGCTACACCTTC. Filled out from reference TRBV19 and TRBJ1-2, the complete variable domain reads DGGITQSPKYLFRKEGQNVTLSCEQNLNHDAMYWYRQDPGQGLRLIYYSQIVNDFQKGDIAEGYSVSREKKESFPLTVTSAQKNPTAFYLCASSFDRGINYGYTFGSGTRLTVV.

This chain connects TRBV6-6 to TRBJ1-2; D is perhaps TRBD1 (5 bases). Germline V CDR1 and CDR2: MNHNY, SVGAGI (reference sequence). Trimming removed 0 bases at V and 6 bases at J, with 11 bases between. There are 14 residues in the CDR3. The CDR3 here is CASSYSKGEDGYTF. DNA of the CDR3: TGTGCCAGCAGTTACTCGAAAGGGGAGGATGGCTACACCTTC.

The chain has TRBV5-5 and TRBJ2-7; 8 bases align to TRBD1. Per the germline V gene, CDR1 is SGHKS and CDR2 is YYEKEE (reference sequence). Unmatched junction bases numbered 9, after V lost 4 bases and J lost 3 bases. The CDR3 extends over 15 amino acids. The CDR3 sequence: CASSPGTGRIYEQYF. CDR3 bases: TGTGCCAGCAGCCCCGGGACAGGAAGGATCTACGAGCAGTACTTC.

As to this clone: Other DNA sequences in this specimen translate into the identical CDR3. The J gene is TRBJ2-7, the V gene TRBV27; 7 nucleotides agree with TRBD2. The CDR3 runs 16 residues. V dropped 3 bases and J dropped 0; count of bases not matched to a gene: 8. Germline values: CDR1 MNHEY, CDR2 SMNVEV (reference sequence). The CDR3 reads CASSFSSGALSYEQYF. CDR3 DNA sequence: TGTGCCAGCAGTTTCTCCAGCGGGGCCCTCTCCTACGAGCAGTACTTC.

The rearrangement joins TRBV6-4 to TRBJ1-2; D is unresolved. V was trimmed by 5 bases and J by 2 bases, leaving 9 bases between them. The CDR3 contains 13 residues. Germline lookup yields CDR1 MRHNA and CDR2 SNTAGT. DNA for the CDR3: TGTGCCAGCAGTCCAGACGGGAACTATGGCTACACCTTC. The encoded protein is CASSPDGNYGYTF.

J is TRBJ2-1 and V is TRBV27; weak D call: TRBD1 (6 bases). Germline lookup yields CDR1 MNHEY and CDR2 SMNVEV (reference sequence). Trimming shortened V by 1 base and J by 7 bases, and 11 bases separated the two germline ends. The CDR3 consists of 14 residues. CDR3 coding DNA: TGTGCCAGCAGTTTATTTCCAGGGGCTAATGAGCAGTTCTTC. This codes for CASSLFPGANEQFF.

As concerns this clone: Other DNA sequences in the same sample also yield this CDR3. This rearrangement joins TRBV29-1 to TRBJ2-2, with a possible D match to TRBD1 (6 bases). In germline, CDR1 is SQVTM, CDR2 ANQGSEA. The V end was cut by 6 bases, the J end by 0 bases, with 14 bases between. The CDR3 spans 15 residues. The DNA for the CDR3 is TGCAGCGTGGGCTCAGGGGCCCCGAACACCGGGGAGCTGTTTTTT. It specifies CSVGSGAPNTGELFF.

The chain uses TRBV9 and TRBJ1-2; D possibly corresponds to TRBD1 (5 bases). The CDR3 extends over 16 amino acids. V was pared by 4 bases and J by 10 bases, with 26 bases between. CDR1 and CDR2 from the germline V gene are SGDLS and YYNGEE. The CDR3 here is CASSFTDSDVLRDYTF. DNA of the CDR3: TGTGCCAGCAGCTTCACAGACAGTGACGTTTTACGAGACTACACCTTC.

This clone was found once. The chain couples TRBV4-2 to TRBJ2-7; possibly TRBD2 for D (6 bases). V was shortened by 2 bases and J by 2 bases, with 13 bases between the two germline ends. Germline CDR1 and CDR2: LGHNA and YNFKEQ. The CDR3 sequence is 15 residues long. The CDR3 here is CASSQTSGLAYEQYF. CDR3 in DNA: TGTGCCAGCAGCCAAACCTCGGGACTCGCCTACGAGCAGTACTTC.